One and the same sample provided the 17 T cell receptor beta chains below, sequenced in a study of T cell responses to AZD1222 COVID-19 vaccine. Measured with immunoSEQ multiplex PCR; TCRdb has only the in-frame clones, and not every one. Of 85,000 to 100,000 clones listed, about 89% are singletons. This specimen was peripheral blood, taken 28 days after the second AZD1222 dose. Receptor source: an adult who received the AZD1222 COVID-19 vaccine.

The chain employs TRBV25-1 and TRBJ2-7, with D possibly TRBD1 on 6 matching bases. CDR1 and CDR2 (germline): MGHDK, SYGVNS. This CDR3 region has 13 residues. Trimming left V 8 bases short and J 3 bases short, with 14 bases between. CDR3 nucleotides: TGTGCCAGCGGTAAAGGGACACACTACGAGCAGTACTTC. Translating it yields CASGKGTHYEQYF.

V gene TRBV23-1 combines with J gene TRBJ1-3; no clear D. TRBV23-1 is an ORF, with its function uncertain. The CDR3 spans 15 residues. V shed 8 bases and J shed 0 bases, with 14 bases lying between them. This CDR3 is CASRTLLDSGNTIYF. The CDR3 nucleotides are TGCGCCAGCCGGACTCTCTTAGACTCTGGAAACACCATATATTTT.

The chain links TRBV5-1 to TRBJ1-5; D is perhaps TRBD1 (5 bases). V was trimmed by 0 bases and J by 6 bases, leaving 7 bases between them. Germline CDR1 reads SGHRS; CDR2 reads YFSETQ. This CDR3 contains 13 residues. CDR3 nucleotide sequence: TGCGCCAGCAGCTTGGAGGGGACTCAGCCCCAGCATTTT. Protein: CASSLEGTQPQHF.

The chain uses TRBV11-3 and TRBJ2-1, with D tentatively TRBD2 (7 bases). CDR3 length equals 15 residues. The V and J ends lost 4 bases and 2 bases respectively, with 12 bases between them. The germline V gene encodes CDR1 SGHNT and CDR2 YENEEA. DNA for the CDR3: TGTGCCAGCAGCTCTGCGGGGGCCGCCTACAATGAGCAGTTCTTC. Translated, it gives CASSSAGAAYNEQFF.

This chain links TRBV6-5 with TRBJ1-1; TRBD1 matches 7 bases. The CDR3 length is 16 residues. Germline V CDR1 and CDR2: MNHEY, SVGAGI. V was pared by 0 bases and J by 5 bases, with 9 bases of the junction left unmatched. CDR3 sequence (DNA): TGTGCCAGCAGTTACTCGATGACAGGGAGTAGAACTGAAGCTTTCTTT. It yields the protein CASSYSMTGSRTEAFF.

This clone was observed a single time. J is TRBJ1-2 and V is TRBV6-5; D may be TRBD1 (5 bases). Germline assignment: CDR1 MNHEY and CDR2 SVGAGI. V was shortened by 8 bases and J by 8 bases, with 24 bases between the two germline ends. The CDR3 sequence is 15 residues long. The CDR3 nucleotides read TGTGCCAGCCGAGGAGGGGACCACCCGGGAGAGGGCTACACCTTC. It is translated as CASRGGDHPGEGYTF.

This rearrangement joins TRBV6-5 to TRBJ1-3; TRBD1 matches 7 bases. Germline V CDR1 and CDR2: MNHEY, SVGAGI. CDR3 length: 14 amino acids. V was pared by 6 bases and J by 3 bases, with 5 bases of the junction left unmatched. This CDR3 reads CASRRTGRGNTIYF. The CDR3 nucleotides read TGTGCCAGCAGGAGGACAGGTCGTGGAAACACCATATATTTT.

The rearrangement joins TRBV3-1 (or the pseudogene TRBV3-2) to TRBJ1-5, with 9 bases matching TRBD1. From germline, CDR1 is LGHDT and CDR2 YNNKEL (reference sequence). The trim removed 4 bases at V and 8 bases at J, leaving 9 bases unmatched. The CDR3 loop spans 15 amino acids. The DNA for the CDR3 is TGTGCCAGCAGCCTGGGGACAGGGCCCCTTAAGCCCCAGCATTTT. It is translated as CASSLGTGPLKPQHF.

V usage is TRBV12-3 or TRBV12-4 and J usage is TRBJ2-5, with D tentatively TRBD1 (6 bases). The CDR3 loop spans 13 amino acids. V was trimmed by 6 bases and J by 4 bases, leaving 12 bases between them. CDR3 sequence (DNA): TGTGCCAGCAGCCCGGGACAAGGAGAGACCCAGTACTTC. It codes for CASSPGQGETQYF.

The CDR3 DNA follows: TGTGCCAGCTCACCCGAAGTGGGGGGGGCCTTCAATGAGCAGTTCTTC. Translating gives CASSPEVGGAFNEQFF. The chain combines TRBV18 with TRBJ2-1; possible D gene TRBD2, 7 bases. The CDR3 is 16 amino acids. V was pared by 3 bases and J by 6 bases, with 18 bases between. Per the germline V gene, CDR1 is KGHSH and CDR2 is LQKENI.

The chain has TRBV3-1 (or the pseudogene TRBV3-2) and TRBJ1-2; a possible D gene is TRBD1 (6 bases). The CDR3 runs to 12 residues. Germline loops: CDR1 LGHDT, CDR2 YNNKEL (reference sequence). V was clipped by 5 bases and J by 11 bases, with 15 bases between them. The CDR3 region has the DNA TGTGCCAGCAGCTGGGGACAAAGGAATTACACCTTC. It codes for CASSWGQRNYTF.

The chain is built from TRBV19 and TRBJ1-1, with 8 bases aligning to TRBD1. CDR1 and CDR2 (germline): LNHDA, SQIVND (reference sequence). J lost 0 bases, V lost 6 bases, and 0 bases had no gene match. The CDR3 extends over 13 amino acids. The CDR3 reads CASRDRVNTEAFF. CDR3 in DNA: TGTGCCAGTAGGGACAGGGTGAACACTGAAGCTTTCTTT.

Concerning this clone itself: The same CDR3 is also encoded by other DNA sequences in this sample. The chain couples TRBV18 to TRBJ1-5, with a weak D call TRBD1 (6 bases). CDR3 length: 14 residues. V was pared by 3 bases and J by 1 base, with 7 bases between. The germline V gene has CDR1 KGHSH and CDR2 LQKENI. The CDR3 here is CASSPQGSNQPQHF. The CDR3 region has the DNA TGTGCCAGCTCACCCCAGGGGAGCAATCAGCCCCAGCATTTT.

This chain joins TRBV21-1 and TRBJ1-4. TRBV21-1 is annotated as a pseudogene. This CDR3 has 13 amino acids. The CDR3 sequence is CATPGKTNEKLFF. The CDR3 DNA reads TGTGCCACCCCGGGGAAGACCAATGAAAAACTGTTTTTT.

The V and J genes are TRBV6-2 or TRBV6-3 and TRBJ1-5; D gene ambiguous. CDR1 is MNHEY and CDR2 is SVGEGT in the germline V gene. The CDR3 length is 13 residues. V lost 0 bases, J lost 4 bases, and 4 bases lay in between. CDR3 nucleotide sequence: TGTGCCAGCAGTTACTCGCCGAATCAGCCCCAGCATTTT. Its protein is CASSYSPNQPQHF.

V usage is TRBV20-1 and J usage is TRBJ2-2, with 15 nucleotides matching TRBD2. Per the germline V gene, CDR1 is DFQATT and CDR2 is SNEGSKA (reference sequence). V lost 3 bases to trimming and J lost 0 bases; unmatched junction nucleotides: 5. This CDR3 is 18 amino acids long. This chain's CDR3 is CSASRRTSGGANTGELFF. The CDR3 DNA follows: TGCAGTGCTAGTCGTCGGACTAGCGGGGGGGCGAACACCGGGGAGCTGTTTTTT.

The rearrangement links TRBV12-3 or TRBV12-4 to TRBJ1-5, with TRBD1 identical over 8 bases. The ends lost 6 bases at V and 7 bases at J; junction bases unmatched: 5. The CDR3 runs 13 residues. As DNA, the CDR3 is TGTGCCAGCAGCCCAGGGGACAGGCAGCCCCAGCATTTT. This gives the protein CASSPGDRQPQHF.